The 25 T cell receptor beta chains below come from one sample, sequenced in a study of T cell changes during pregnancy in multiple sclerosis. Only in-frame clones appear in the TCRdb table, and some are missing; sequencing was by immunoSEQ multiplex PCR. The table has fewer than 150,000 clones, 90% to 98% seen once. The sample was peripheral blood, taken after pregnancy. Receptors originate from a female donor with multiple sclerosis, enrolled in a pregnancy study.

V gene TRBV4-1 combines with J gene TRBJ2-7; 8 nucleotides align to TRBD2. Germline trimming cut 0 bases from V and 1 base from J; bases unmatched to any gene: 8. Germline-derived CDR1 and CDR2 are MGHRA and YSYEKL. The CDR3 consists of 17 residues. Here the CDR3 DNA reads TGCGCCAGCAGCCAAGATTCCGGCGGGAGGAGGTCCTACGAGCAGTACTTC. It translates to CASSQDSGGRRSYEQYF.

V and J are TRBV4-2 and TRBJ1-3, with 7 bases identical to TRBD1. Germline CDR1 LGHNA, CDR2 YNFKEQ. Trimming at V came to 2 bases and at J to 4 bases, leaving 14 bases not matched to a gene. This CDR3 comprises 18 residues. The CDR3 loop is CASSQLLARQGDGNTIYF. The CDR3 region has the DNA TGTGCCAGCAGCCAACTTCTGGCCAGACAGGGTGACGGAAACACCATATATTTT.

The J gene is TRBJ2-5, the V gene TRBV10-3; 14 bases map to TRBD2. The CDR3 has 15 residues. Germline V gene sequence: CDR1 ENHRY, CDR2 SYGVKD. Trimming removed 11 bases from V and 6 bases from J; junction bases left unmatched: 11. This CDR3 reads CAASGLAGDVKTQYF. DNA for the CDR3: TGTGCCGCATCGGGACTAGCGGGAGACGTGAAGACCCAGTACTTC.

V usage is TRBV6-1 and J usage is TRBJ1-4, with D maybe TRBD1 (5 bases). The CDR3 runs 13 residues. Germline CDR1 and CDR2: MNHNS and SASEGT. V lost 7 bases, J lost 8 bases, and 14 bases lay in between. CDR3 sequence (DNA): TGTGCCAGCACCTTAGGAGGGGTAGAAAAACTGTTTTTT. This gives the protein CASTLGGVEKLFF.

This rearrangement joins TRBV4-3 to TRBJ2-3, with 11 bases aligning to TRBD2. Germline CDR1 is LGHNA and CDR2 is YSLEER. The trim removed 0 bases at V and 6 bases at J, leaving 11 bases unmatched. The length of the CDR3 is 18 residues. The CDR3 loop reads CASSQDLLAGGSDDTQYF. CDR3 nucleotide sequence: TGCGCCAGCAGCCAAGATCTTCTAGCGGGAGGTTCCGATGATACGCAGTATTTT.

The chain couples TRBV9 to TRBJ2-2; 10 nucleotides align to TRBD2. CDR1 is SGDLS, CDR2 YYNGEE, per germline. Germline trimming cut 0 bases from V and 6 bases from J; bases unmatched to any gene: 8. The CDR3 has 17 residues. The CDR3 protein is CASSVALLAGVPGELFF. The CDR3 region has the DNA TGTGCCAGCAGCGTAGCTTTGCTAGCGGGAGTCCCCGGGGAGCTGTTTTTT.

CDR3 nucleotide sequence: TGCAGCGTTGAAGGAGGACAGTACTACGAGCAGTACTTC. This translates into CSVEGGQYYEQYF. The J gene is TRBJ2-7, the V gene TRBV29-1; D perhaps matches TRBD1 (6 bases). V lost 1 base and J lost 3, with 10 bases in between. This CDR3 has 13 amino acids. Germline lookup yields CDR1 SQVTM and CDR2 ANQGSEA.

This chain connects TRBV2 to TRBJ2-1, with 8 bases aligning to TRBD2. Looked up from germline, CDR1 is SNHLY and CDR2 is FYNNEI. Trimming at V came to 3 bases and at J to 0 bases, leaving 1 base not matched to a gene. CDR3 size: 15 residues. The CDR3 DNA sequence: TGTGCCAGCAGTGACAGCGGGAGCTCCTACAATGAGCAGTTCTTC. It is translated as CASSDSGSSYNEQFF.

V is TRBV15 and J is TRBJ2-3; a possible D gene is TRBD2 (6 bases). V lost 4 bases to trimming and J lost 3 bases, with 14 bases between them. CDR3 length: 15 residues. From germline, CDR1 is LNHNV and CDR2 YYDKDF (reference sequence). CDR3 DNA: TGTGCCACCAGCAAGGTGGGACTTATGACAGATACGCAGTATTTT. This sequence encodes CATSKVGLMTDTQYF.

The chain employs TRBV7-2 and TRBJ2-4; D is unresolved. This CDR3 is 13 amino acids long. Trimming took off 3 bases at V and 3 bases at J, with 6 bases between the two ends. Germline CDR1 reads SGHTA; CDR2 reads FQGNSA. The chain's CDR3 is CASSFLGKNIQYF. CDR3 nucleotide sequence: TGTGCCAGCAGCTTCCTCGGCAAAAACATTCAGTACTTC.

This clone has only one observation. V and J are TRBV5-4 and TRBJ2-7; a weak D match, TRBD2 (5 bases). V dropped 0 bases and J dropped 2 bases, with 6 bases sitting between them. CDR3 length: 13 residues. Germline assignment: CDR1 SGHNT and CDR2 YYREEE (reference sequence). CDR3 nucleotide sequence: TGTGCCAGCAGCTTGGCGGGAACCTACGAGCAGTACTTC. Translated, it gives CASSLAGTYEQYF.

V usage is TRBV6-1 and J usage is TRBJ1-5; D not certain. Germline-derived CDR1 and CDR2 are MNHNS and SASEGT. The length of the CDR3 is 15 residues. Trimming took off 3 bases at V and 0 bases at J, with 9 bases between the two ends. CDR3 DNA: TGTGCCAGCAGTGAGGAGGTGGATAGCAATCAGCCCCAGCATTTT. Translation: CASSEEVDSNQPQHF.

This chain joins TRBV6-4 and TRBJ2-7, with TRBD2 identical over 15 bases. CDR3 length: 18 amino acids. The V gene's germline CDR1 is MRHNA and CDR2 SNTAGT. The trim removed 6 bases at V and 5 bases at J, leaving 14 bases unmatched. The CDR3 sequence: CASSPPGLAGGFHHEQYF. CDR3 nucleotide sequence: TGTGCCAGCAGCCCCCCGGGACTAGCGGGAGGATTCCATCACGAGCAGTACTTC.

V gene TRBV5-4 combines with J gene TRBJ2-7; D is unresolved. CDR3 size: 13 residues. Germline V gives CDR1 SGHNT, CDR2 YYREEE (reference sequence). The V and J ends lost 0 bases and 2 bases respectively, with 6 bases between them. CDR3 amino acids: CASSLDSPYEQYF. The CDR3 coding sequence is TGTGCCAGCAGCTTGGACAGTCCCTACGAGCAGTACTTC.

The chain employs TRBV5-6 and TRBJ1-5, with D unclear. The CDR3 sequence is 14 residues long. Trimming left V 0 bases short and J 7 bases short, with 11 bases between. Germline CDR1 and CDR2: SGHDT and YYEEEE. The CDR3 region is CASSLGVGGQPQHF. The CDR3 DNA is TGTGCCAGCAGCTTGGGCGTTGGAGGGCAGCCCCAGCATTTT.

This chain joins TRBV5-5 and TRBJ1-5; possible D gene TRBD1, 6 bases. This CDR3 comprises 18 residues. Germline CDR1 SGHKS, CDR2 YYEKEE (reference sequence). Trimming left V 1 base short and J 0 bases short, with 17 bases between. The DNA of the CDR3 is TGTGCCAGCAGCTTGCGGGCGGGGGGCGGTGATAGCAATCAGCCCCAGCATTTT. It is translated as CASSLRAGGGDSNQPQHF.

The V gene is TRBV9, the J gene TRBJ2-7; the match to TRBD2 covers 7 bases. CDR1 and CDR2 from the germline V gene are SGDLS and YYNGEE. This CDR3 is built from 15 residues. Unmatched junction bases numbered 8, after V lost 2 bases and J lost 3 bases. CDR3 coding DNA: TGTGCCAGCAGCGTCGGTGCGGGGGTCGGCTACGAGCAGTACTTC. Translation: CASSVGAGVGYEQYF.

V is TRBV6-6 and J is TRBJ2-1, with a weak D call TRBD1 (5 bases). The V gene's germline CDR1 is MNHNY and CDR2 SVGAGI (reference sequence). Trimming stripped 0 bases from V and 7 bases from J, with 16 bases between. The length of the CDR3 is 16 residues. The CDR3 region is CASSYSGLREINEQFF. In nucleotides, the CDR3 is TGTGCCAGCAGTTACTCGGGGCTAAGGGAAATTAATGAGCAGTTCTTC.

The gene calls are TRBV9 and TRBJ2-5; 11 bases align to TRBD2. This CDR3 has 16 amino acids. CDR1 is SGDLS and CDR2 is YYNGEE in the germline V gene. With 3 bases clipped from V and 5 bases from J, the junction kept 9 bases outside the gene matches. Written as DNA, the CDR3 is TGTGCCAGCAGCGCAGGTAGCGGGAGGGCAGAGGAGACCCAGTACTTC. The encoded protein is CASSAGSGRAEETQYF. Filled out from reference TRBV9 and TRBJ2-5, the complete variable domain reads DSGVTQTPKHLITATGQRVTLRCSPRSGDLSVYWYQQSLDQGLQFLIQYYNGEERAKGNILERFSAQQFPDLHSELNLSSLELGDSALYFCASSAGSGRAEETQYFGPGTRLLVL.

The gene calls are TRBV28 and TRBJ1-2; 8 bases are a match to TRBD1. Germline V CDR1 and CDR2: MDHEN, SYDVKM. The CDR3 has 15 amino acids. The V and J ends lost 7 bases and 2 bases, in that order; junction bases with no gene match: 9. This chain's CDR3 is CASNPTGARNYGYTF. In DNA, the CDR3 is TGTGCCAGCAACCCGACAGGGGCACGCAACTATGGCTACACCTTC.

With respect to this clone: Other DNA sequences in the same sample also yield this CDR3. The chain is built from TRBV27 and TRBJ2-2; no reliable D call. V was shortened by 3 bases and J by 4 bases, with 6 bases between the two germline ends. Per the germline V gene, CDR1 is MNHEY and CDR2 is SMNVEV (reference sequence). This CDR3 is built from 13 residues. In nucleotides, the CDR3 is TGTGCCAGCAGTTTTGGCGGCACCGGGGAGCTGTTTTTT. This translates into CASSFGGTGELFF.

This chain joins TRBV7-9 and TRBJ1-2, with unresolved D. Germline lookup yields CDR1 SEHNR and CDR2 FQNEAQ (reference sequence). CDR3 length: 13 amino acids. V lost 0 bases and J 8 bases, leaving 10 bases between the germline ends. The CDR3 reads CASSLARGGGYTF. CDR3 bases: TGTGCCAGCAGCTTAGCGCGGGGAGGCGGCTACACCTTC.

The chain carries TRBV6-5 and TRBJ2-7; D may be TRBD2 (5 bases). The germline CDR1 and CDR2 sequences are MNHEY and SVGAGI. V shed 2 bases and J shed 6 bases, with 11 bases lying between them. The CDR3 has 13 residues. CDR3 nucleotides: TGTGCCAGCAGTTACCTGGACGCGGGCGAGCAGTACTTC. Its translation is CASSYLDAGEQYF.

This clone was observed once. The chain links TRBV21-1 to TRBJ2-7; the table gives TRBD1 as D, unverified against the DNA. TRBV21-1 counts as a pseudogene. The CDR3 spans 18 residues. The CDR3: CASSNSPRDRGFPYEQYF. Here the CDR3 DNA reads TGTGCCAGCAGTAACTCTCCCCGGGACAGGGGCTTCCCCTACGAGCAGTACTTC.

The V and J genes are TRBV7-3 and TRBJ2-1; 9 bases are a match to TRBD1. J lost 5 bases, V lost 5 bases, and 7 bases had no gene match. Germline V lookup: CDR1 SGHTA, CDR2 FQGTGA. This CDR3 is built from 15 residues. CDR3 region: CASSKPGQGHNEQFF. For the CDR3, the DNA is TGTGCCAGCAGCAAACCGGGACAGGGCCACAATGAGCAGTTCTTC.